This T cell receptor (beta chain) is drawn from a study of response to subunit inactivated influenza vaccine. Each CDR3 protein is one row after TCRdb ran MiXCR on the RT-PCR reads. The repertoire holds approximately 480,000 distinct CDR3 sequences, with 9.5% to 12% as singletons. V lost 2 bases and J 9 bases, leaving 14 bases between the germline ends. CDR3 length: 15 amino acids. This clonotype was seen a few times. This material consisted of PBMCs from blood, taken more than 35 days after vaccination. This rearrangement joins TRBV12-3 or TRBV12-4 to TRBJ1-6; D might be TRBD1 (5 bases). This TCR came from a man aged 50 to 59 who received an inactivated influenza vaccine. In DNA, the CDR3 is TGTGCCAGCAGTTTAATTGGCAGGGCCCTTTCACCCCTCCACTTT. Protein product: CASSLIGRALSPLHF.